Presented here are 16 T cell receptor beta chains from one specimen sequenced in a study of blood T cell repertoires in COVID-19. Libraries were prepared by immunoSEQ multiplex PCR; TCRdb keeps only in-frame clonotypes and omits some of them. The sample lists some 160,000 clones, 75% to 80% occurring once. The material sequenced was peripheral blood. Source of these receptors: a woman of 80 years or more with acute or convalescent COVID-19.

The chain uses TRBV7-2 and TRBJ1-1, with D maybe TRBD1 (6 bases). This CDR3 region has 13 residues. V was shortened by 6 bases and J by 11 bases, with 19 bases between the two germline ends. CDR1 and CDR2 (germline): SGHTA, FQGNSA. The CDR3 spells CASSTQTQGWAFF. The CDR3 coding sequence is TGTGCCAGCAGTACACAGACACAGGGCTGGGCTTTCTTT.

The V gene is TRBV5-5, the J gene TRBJ2-7, with TRBD2 matching over 11 bases. Germline V gene data show CDR1 as SGHKS and CDR2 as YYEKEE (reference sequence). The V gene end was trimmed by 4 bases and the J gene end by 2 bases; junction bases not matched to a gene: 5. CDR3 length: 15 residues. The CDR3 DNA follows: TGTGCCAGCAGCGATGGACTAGCGGGTCCCTACGAGCAGTACTTC. Encoded protein: CASSDGLAGPYEQYF.

This sequence joins TRBV3-1 (or the pseudogene TRBV3-2) and TRBJ2-7; possible D gene TRBD2, 6 bases. Germline V CDR1 and CDR2: LGHDT, YNNKEL (reference sequence). The CDR3 totals 15 residues. V was trimmed by 1 base and J by 3 bases, leaving 13 bases between them. DNA of the CDR3: TGTGCCAGCAGCCAAGGGCCGGGGGACCACTACGAGCAGTACTTC. Its protein product is CASSQGPGDHYEQYF.

This chain uses TRBV7-9 with TRBJ1-5; D gene ambiguous. The V and J ends lost 1 base and 4 bases respectively, with 5 bases between them. The germline gives CDR1 SEHNR, CDR2 FQNEAQ (reference sequence). This CDR3 region has 13 residues. The CDR3 loop reads CASSLDSNQPQHF. In nucleotides, the CDR3 is TGTGCCAGCAGCTTAGATTCTAATCAGCCCCAGCATTTT.

This chain joins TRBV6-5 and TRBJ1-1, with a tentative D call TRBD1 (6 bases). The V and J ends lost 6 bases and 3 bases respectively, with 17 bases between them. CDR1 is MNHEY and CDR2 is SVGAGI in the germline V gene. The CDR3 runs 15 residues. CDR3 amino acids: CASRDRTRMYTEAFF. CDR3 coding DNA: TGTGCCAGCAGAGACAGGACCCGTATGTACACTGAAGCTTTCTTT.

J is TRBJ1-2 and V is TRBV28; 10 nucleotides agree with TRBD1. The CDR3 extends over 17 amino acids. Germline V lookup: CDR1 MDHEN, CDR2 SYDVKM. The V segment lost 6 bases and the J segment 1 base; nucleotides outside the gene matches: 11. The CDR3 sequence is CASSLTGGDRGNYGYTF. In DNA form, the CDR3 reads TGTGCCAGCAGCCTTACTGGGGGGGACAGGGGTAACTATGGCTACACCTTC.

The chain recombines TRBV7-2 with TRBJ1-1; perhaps TRBD1 as D (6 bases). Trimming shortened V by 0 bases and J by 6 bases, and 8 bases separated the two germline ends. Germline V gene lookup returns CDR1 SGHTA and CDR2 FQGNSA. The CDR3 consists of 13 residues. This chain's CDR3 is CASSLADRSEAFF. The DNA of the CDR3 is TGTGCCAGCAGCTTAGCAGACAGGTCTGAAGCTTTCTTT.

CDR3 coding DNA: TGTGCCAGCAGTTTCCAGGGGCTTAAGGCTGGAAACACCATATATTTT. Translating it yields CASSFQGLKAGNTIYF. The chain carries TRBV28 and TRBJ1-3; the D gene is possibly TRBD1 (6 bases). CDR1 and CDR2 (germline): MDHEN, SYDVKM. V lost 3 bases and J 2 bases, leaving 14 bases between the germline ends. The length of the CDR3 is 16 residues.

This chain uses TRBV18 with TRBJ2-2; D is unresolved. Germline CDR1 reads KGHSH; CDR2 reads LQKENI. The CDR3 has 12 amino acids. Trimming stripped 6 bases from V and 5 bases from J, with 7 bases between. This CDR3 reads CASSSMTGELFF. DNA of the CDR3: TGTGCCAGCTCCTCTATGACCGGGGAGCTGTTTTTT.

The chain employs TRBV6-5 and TRBJ1-5; D may be TRBD1 (6 bases). This CDR3 spans 15 amino acids. With 5 bases removed from V and 5 bases from J, the gap between germline ends came to 16 bases. Per the germline V gene, CDR1 is MNHEY and CDR2 is SVGAGI. CDR3 sequence: CASSPSTGRHQPQHF. DNA for the CDR3: TGTGCCAGCAGTCCTTCGACAGGCCGGCATCAGCCCCAGCATTTT.

The rearrangement joins TRBV29-1 to TRBJ1-2, with a possible D match to TRBD1 (5 bases). The V gene's germline CDR1 is SQVTM and CDR2 ANQGSEA. The CDR3 has 12 amino acids. V was shortened by 6 bases and J by 3 bases, with 11 bases between the two germline ends. Written as DNA, the CDR3 is TGCAGCGTCGGGGGACGGGACTATGGCTACACCTTC. Residues: CSVGGRDYGYTF. The whole variable domain, remainder taken from reference TRBV29-1 and TRBJ1-2, is SAVISQKPSRDICQRGTSLTIQCQVDSQVTMMFWYRQQPGQSLTLIATANQGSEATYESGFVIDKFPISRPNLTFSTLTVSNMSPEDSSIYLCSVGGRDYGYTFGSGTRLTVV.

The chain has TRBV29-1 and TRBJ2-1; 8 nucleotides match TRBD2. The CDR3 runs 17 residues. Trimming took 3 bases from V and 0 from J; bases not matched to a gene: 10. CDR1 is SQVTM and CDR2 is ANQGSEA in the germline V gene. DNA for the CDR3: TGCAGCGTTGAGCGGGCTAGCGGGTCGAGCTCCTACAATGAGCAGTTCTTC. It translates to CSVERASGSSSYNEQFF.

This chain links TRBV28 with TRBJ1-4; D might be TRBD1 (5 bases). Looked up from germline, CDR1 is MDHEN and CDR2 is SYDVKM. The CDR3 runs 18 residues. V was trimmed by 3 bases and J by 6 bases, leaving 23 bases between them. The CDR3 loop is CASSLFGRFGGGDEKLFF. The CDR3 coding sequence is TGTGCCAGCAGTTTGTTTGGGCGGTTCGGGGGAGGTGATGAAAAACTGTTTTTT.

This chain uses TRBV5-8 with TRBJ1-5; 10 bases agree with TRBD1. The trim removed 4 bases at V and 4 bases at J, leaving 5 bases unmatched. In germline, CDR1 is SGHTS, CDR2 YDEGEE. There are 15 residues in the CDR3. The CDR3 is CASSRRDRGNQPQHF. DNA of the CDR3: TGTGCCAGCAGCCGCCGGGACAGGGGTAATCAGCCCCAGCATTTT.

Notes on this clone: One end of the junction varies from germline; a read error may be responsible. The chain joins TRBV7-7 to TRBJ2-3, with TRBD2 matching 13 bases. CDR1 is SSHAT and CDR2 is FNYEAQ in the germline V gene (reference sequence). This CDR3 has 15 amino acids. This CDR3 is CASSLGLAGTDTQYF. The CDR3 DNA is TGTGCTAGCAGCCTGGGACTAGCGGGGACAGATACGCAGTATTTT.

This chain links TRBV2 with TRBJ2-3; 12 positions match TRBD2. V was clipped by 5 bases and J by 4 bases; unmatched bases: 4. Germline CDR1 is SNHLY and CDR2 is FYNNEI. The CDR3 has 15 residues. CDR3 protein: CASSRTSGTPDTQYF. CDR3 nucleotide sequence: TGTGCCAGCAGTCGGACTAGCGGGACTCCAGATACGCAGTATTTT.